Sequencing of this T cell receptor beta chain was carried out in a study of vaccination effects on CD4 cells after COVID-19. Antigen-specific CD4+ T cells were expanded (with viral peptide pools) by the ViraFEST assay ahead of sequencing. CD4+ T cells were isolated after around ten days of culture. Vaccination of participants consisted of two doses of either the BNT162b2 or mRNA-1273 vaccine. The study found no prior SARS-CoV-2 infection in the vaccine recipients, who tested negative for nucleocapsid antibodies. The germline V gene encodes CDR1 SGHVS and CDR2 FQNEAQ. There are 14 residues in the CDR3. V was clipped by 2 bases and J by 5 bases, with 10 bases between them. Of note for this clone: The antigen is undetermined.

TCRdb keeps only in-frame clones here, not all; method: immunoSEQ multiplex PCR. In the table there are tens of thousands of clones, roughly three quarters of which are singletons. The receptor's source is a human donor who received a COVID-19 vaccine. The source was CD4+ T cells from PBMCs cultured with HCoV-OC43 spike peptides, collected after COVID-19 vaccination. The sample's subset: HCoV-OC43 spike overlapping peptide pool stimulation. The V gene is TRBV7-8, the J gene TRBJ1-5; D is unresolved. The CDR3 sequence: CASSLFDTYQPQHF. In nucleotides, the CDR3 is TGTGCCAGCAGCTTATTTGACACTTATCAGCCCCAGCATTTT.